This TCR beta chain was sequenced in a study of graft-versus-host responses after intestinal transplantation. The V gene's germline CDR1 is LNHDA and CDR2 SQIVND (reference sequence). V lost 7 bases and J 0 bases, leaving 7 bases between the germline ends. The CDR3 has 13 residues. The method was immunoSEQ multiplex PCR; TCRdb's version includes in-frame clones alone and lacks a portion of them. The data show 10,000 to 15,000 clones, over 85% seen once. V usage is TRBV19 and J usage is TRBJ1-5; possibly TRBD1 for D (5 bases). The material was PBMCs, obtained 950 to 1,200 days after intestinal transplantation. This TCR was sampled from a human patient who received an intestinal transplant, so some T cells may come from the graft donor. The CDR3 DNA reads TGTGCCAGTACGAGGGGTAGCAATCAGCCCCAGCATTTT. Residues: CASTRGSNQPQHF.